The next 30 T cell receptor beta chains were all read from a single sample in a study of OX40 agonist ivuxolimab in advanced cancers. Assay used: immunoSEQ multiplex PCR; TCRdb lists only in-frame clones, some missing. The sample has about 62,000 clones; nearly 90% are singletons. Specimen: CD4+ or CD8+ T cells sorted from blood, collected in a trial of the OX40 agonist ivuxolimab. The receptors were sampled from an adult with an advanced solid tumor such as melanoma, head and neck, liver or kidney cancer.

The V call is TRBV5-4, the J call TRBJ2-7, with TRBD1 as a possible D gene (7 bases). The CDR3 has 15 amino acids. Germline V gene lookup returns CDR1 SGHNT and CDR2 YYREEE (reference sequence). Trimming left V 2 bases short and J 7 bases short, with 19 bases between. Here the CDR3 reads CASSFDSAGGREQYF. CDR3 bases: TGTGCCAGCAGCTTTGATTCGGCAGGGGGGCGGGAGCAGTACTTC.

The chain uses TRBV6-1 and TRBJ2-3; the D gene is possibly TRBD2 (6 bases). V was cut by 3 bases and J by 2 bases, with 12 bases left in between. The CDR3 runs to 15 residues. The germline V gene has CDR1 MNHNS and CDR2 SASEGT. CDR3 DNA: TGTGCCAGCAGTGAGAATGGAGGGGCCACAGATACGCAGTATTTT. This codes for CASSENGGATDTQYF.

V gene TRBV5-1 combines with J gene TRBJ2-3; TRBD2 matches 7 bases. Trimming took 0 bases from V and 1 from J; bases not matched to a gene: 11. This CDR3 region has 18 residues. The V gene's germline CDR1 is SGHRS and CDR2 YFSETQ. CDR3: CASSLVPGSGPGTDTQYF. CDR3 in DNA: TGCGCCAGCAGCTTGGTCCCCGGTAGCGGGCCGGGCACAGATACGCAGTATTTT.

The chain is built from TRBV6-1 and TRBJ1-1; no reliable D call. V was pared by 3 bases and J by 9 bases, with 11 bases between. Germline lookup yields CDR1 MNHNS and CDR2 SASEGT. This CDR3 spans 12 amino acids. DNA for the CDR3: TGTGCCAGCAGTGAGCGGGCCTCAAAAGCTTTCTTT. Protein sequence: CASSERASKAFF.

This chain uses TRBV11-2 with TRBJ2-7, with D uncertain. The length of the CDR3 is 12 residues. Germline V gene lookup returns CDR1 SGHAT and CDR2 FQNNGV. Trimming shortened V by 5 bases and J by 3 bases, and 8 bases separated the two germline ends. The CDR3 spells CASSPWYYEQYF. The DNA of the CDR3 is TGTGCCAGCAGCCCCTGGTACTACGAGCAGTACTTC.

The chain is built from TRBV7-7 and TRBJ2-1; D perhaps matches TRBD1 (6 bases). The CDR3 totals 13 residues. The germline V and J ends were trimmed by 5 bases and 9 bases, with 14 bases remaining between them. Germline loops: CDR1 SSHAT, CDR2 FNYEAQ (reference sequence). The chain's CDR3 is CASSPGVTGEQFF. CDR3 nucleotides: TGTGCCAGCAGCCCAGGGGTTACGGGTGAGCAGTTCTTC.

The rearrangement uses TRBV5-1 and TRBJ2-7; 8 positions match TRBD1. The germline CDR1 and CDR2 sequences are SGHRS and YFSETQ. After removal of 2 bases from V and 3 bases from J, the junction contained 10 bases not matched to a gene. The CDR3 has 16 amino acids. The CDR3 DNA sequence: TGCGCCAGCAGCTTTGGCGGACAGGGTAAGGACTACGAGCAGTACTTC. Protein: CASSFGGQGKDYEQYF.

The chain joins TRBV5-1 to TRBJ2-6; D possibly corresponds to TRBD1 (5 bases). CDR3 length: 14 residues. Germline V gene sequence: CDR1 SGHRS, CDR2 YFSETQ. V shed 6 bases and J shed 0 bases, with 7 bases lying between them. In DNA, the CDR3 is TGCGCCAGCACTCAGGGCTCTGGGGCCAACGTCCTGACTTTC. Translating gives CASTQGSGANVLTF.

This chain joins TRBV7-2 and TRBJ2-1, with 8 bases that match TRBD2. The CDR3 spans 14 residues. Germline-derived CDR1 and CDR2 are SGHTA and FQGNSA. The ends lost 6 bases at V and 8 bases at J; junction bases unmatched: 9. The CDR3 DNA sequence: TGTGCCAGCAGGTCGGGACTAGTCAGCGATGAGCAGTTCTTC. Translation: CASRSGLVSDEQFF.

This clone has more than one count but fewer than ten. Written as DNA, the CDR3 is TGTGCCAGTAGCCGAGGAGATAATGAAAAACTGTTTTTT. This translates into CASSRGDNEKLFF. The rearrangement joins TRBV19 to TRBJ1-4; no firm D call. V lost 6 bases to trimming and J lost 4 bases, with 9 bases between them. This CDR3 has 13 residues. The V gene's germline CDR1 is LNHDA and CDR2 SQIVND (reference sequence). Based on the CDR3 plus reference TRBV19 and TRBJ1-4, the full variable domain is DGGITQSPKYLFRKEGQNVTLSCEQNLNHDAMYWYRQDPGQGLRLIYYSQIVNDFQKGDIAEGYSVSREKKESFPLTVTSAQKNPTAFYLCASSRGDNEKLFFGSGTQLSVL.

This clone was seen just once. Here the CDR3 reads CASSQTRQNTEAFF. The DNA for the CDR3 is TGCGCCAGCAGCCAAACCCGTCAAAACACTGAAGCTTTCTTT. This rearrangement joins TRBV4-1 to TRBJ1-1; D unclear. The V gene's germline CDR1 is MGHRA and CDR2 YSYEKL. Trimming took off 2 bases at V and 2 bases at J, with 9 bases between the two ends. CDR3 length equals 14 residues.

The J gene is TRBJ2-3, the V gene TRBV5-1; 12 bases map to TRBD2. The CDR3 consists of 16 residues. The germline V gene encodes CDR1 SGHRS and CDR2 YFSETQ. V dropped 4 bases and J dropped 1; count of bases not matched to a gene: 4. The CDR3 here is CASSPGLAGRTDTQYF. The CDR3 DNA sequence: TGCGCCAGCAGCCCTGGACTAGCGGGACGCACAGATACGCAGTATTTT.

V is TRBV11-3 and J is TRBJ1-1; 9 bases fit TRBD1. This CDR3 is 15 amino acids long. Germline values: CDR1 SGHNT, CDR2 YENEEA. V lost 5 bases and J lost 1; bases outside the gene matches: 5. The CDR3 here is CASSKQGAANTEAFF. The CDR3 DNA reads TGTGCCAGCAGCAAACAGGGGGCCGCGAACACTGAAGCTTTCTTT.

CDR3 bases: TGTGCCATCAGCCGGGACGCATACGAGCAGTACTTC. Amino acids: CAISRDAYEQYF. The V call is TRBV10-3, the J call TRBJ2-7; the D call may be TRBD1 or TRBD2 (5 bases each). Germline values: CDR1 ENHRY, CDR2 SYGVKD. The CDR3 consists of 12 residues. The germline V and J ends were trimmed by 6 bases and 4 bases, with 10 bases remaining between them.

The chain couples TRBV7-2 to TRBJ1-5; D is perhaps TRBD1 (5 bases). Germline loops: CDR1 SGHTA, CDR2 FQGNSA. The CDR3 spans 16 residues. Between the trimmed V and J ends, which lost 5 bases and 3 bases, there was a span of 17 bases. The CDR3 loop reads CASSQPTVGLNQPQHF. CDR3 DNA: TGTGCCAGCAGCCAACCGACAGTAGGACTCAATCAGCCCCAGCATTTT.

This clone has a handful of counts. The V gene is TRBV28, the J gene TRBJ1-6; D is possibly TRBD1 (6 bases). V was shortened by 7 bases and J by 10 bases, with 14 bases between the two germline ends. CDR1 and CDR2 (germline): MDHEN, SYDVKM. This CDR3 has 13 residues. The CDR3 is CASTTRGNSPLHF. The DNA for the CDR3 is TGTGCCAGCACAACTAGGGGGAACTCACCCCTCCACTTT.

The genes are TRBV7-6 and TRBJ2-2; D unclear. The ends were cut back, 5 bases at V and 1 base at J, with 8 bases in the middle. The CDR3 is 14 residues long. Germline V gene lookup returns CDR1 SGHVS and CDR2 FNYEAQ. The CDR3 DNA follows: TGTGCCAGCAGCATCAACAGGAACACCGGGGAGCTGTTTTTT. It yields the protein CASSINRNTGELFF.

In its sample, this clone was seen a few times. The rearrangement uses TRBV19 and TRBJ1-1; 8 positions match TRBD1. The CDR3 runs 14 residues. V was clipped by 2 bases and J by 6 bases; unmatched bases: 5. Germline V lookup: CDR1 LNHDA, CDR2 SQIVND (reference sequence). The CDR3 loop is CASSIQGAMAEAFF. The CDR3 DNA follows: TGTGCCAGTAGTATACAGGGGGCGATGGCTGAAGCTTTCTTT.

The V gene is TRBV28, the J gene TRBJ2-2; D call uncertain. Trimming took 5 bases from V and 0 from J, leaving 13 bases between them. Germline CDR1 reads MDHEN; CDR2 reads SYDVKM. This CDR3 is 16 amino acids long. Here the CDR3 reads CASSPFLVTNTGELFF. The DNA for the CDR3 is TGTGCCAGCAGTCCGTTTTTGGTAACGAACACCGGGGAGCTGTTTTTT.

The rearrangement joins TRBV6-6 to TRBJ1-1; D remains unclear. CDR1 MNHNY and CDR2 SVGAGI come from the germline V gene (reference sequence). CDR3 length equals 12 residues. The ends were cut back, 5 bases at V and 4 bases at J, with 8 bases in the middle. CDR3 sequence reads: CASSRASTEAFF. CDR3 nucleotide sequence: TGTGCCAGCAGTCGGGCATCCACTGAAGCTTTCTTT.

V is TRBV7-8 and J is TRBJ2-7, with 8 nucleotides matching TRBD1. Germline V lookup: CDR1 SGHVS, CDR2 FQNEAQ. The V gene end was trimmed by 7 bases and the J gene end by 0 bases; junction bases not matched to a gene: 11. This CDR3 contains 16 residues. The CDR3 bases are TGTGCCAGCACCCTGGGGGTAACAGGGGGCTCCTACGAGCAGTACTTC. Translation gives CASTLGVTGGSYEQYF. Variable domain in full (rest from reference TRBV7-8 and TRBJ2-7): GAGVSQSPRYKVAKRGQDVALRCDPISGHVSLFWYQQALGQGPEFLTYFQNEAQLDKSGLPSDRFFAERPEGSVSTLKIQRTQQEDSAVYLCASTLGVTGGSYEQYFGPGTRLTVT.

Concerning this clone itself: The sample holds other DNA sequences that translate to the same CDR3. The rearrangement links TRBV7-9 to TRBJ2-1; D not certain. Germline V gene sequence: CDR1 SEHNR, CDR2 FQNEAQ (reference sequence). CDR3 length equals 12 residues. V was shortened by 1 base and J by 7 bases, with 5 bases between the two germline ends. The CDR3 bases are TGTGCCAGCAGCTTAGTCTCTAATGAGCAGTTCTTC. Protein product: CASSLVSNEQFF.

This clone turned up a few times. The rearrangement uses TRBV25-1 and TRBJ1-3; unclear D gene. Germline assignment: CDR1 MGHDK and CDR2 SYGVNS. Trimming pared 3 bases from V and 5 bases from J, leaving 8 bases between. The CDR3 length is 13 residues. CDR3 protein: CASSDLTRNTIYF. CDR3 in DNA: TGTGCCAGCAGTGACTTGACAAGAAACACCATATATTTT.

The table lists this clone with a count of one. The junction departs from germline at one end; a sequencing error may be responsible. The rearrangement joins TRBV6-1 to TRBJ2-7; D not certain. This CDR3 is 15 amino acids long. Per the germline V gene, CDR1 is MNHNS and CDR2 is SASEGT. CDR3 amino acids: CASSEGASFSSEQYF. In DNA, the CDR3 is TGTGCCAGCAGTGAAGGGGCTAGTTTCTCCTCCGAGCAGTACTTC.

The rearrangement links TRBV27 to TRBJ1-2, with D possibly being TRBD1 (5 bases). V lost 3 bases and J lost 2, with 7 bases in between. CDR3 size: 13 residues. Germline V lookup: CDR1 MNHEY, CDR2 SMNVEV (reference sequence). Written as DNA, the CDR3 is TGTGCCAGCAGTTTCGGGGCCAACTATGGCTACACCTTC. It is translated as CASSFGANYGYTF.

This clone appeared a few times. The CDR3 loop is CASSEQTGMAEAFF. CDR3 coding DNA: TGCGCCAGCAGTGAGCAAACAGGCATGGCTGAAGCTTTCTTT. V gene TRBV10-1 combines with J gene TRBJ1-1, with a weak D call TRBD1 (5 bases). Trimming pared 2 bases from V and 6 bases from J, leaving 13 bases between. The CDR3 has 14 amino acids. Germline values: CDR1 WNHNN, CDR2 SYGVQD (reference sequence).

This chain links TRBV5-8 with TRBJ2-5; D is unresolved. The CDR3 length is 14 residues. The V end was cut by 2 bases, the J end by 6 bases, with 14 bases between. From germline, CDR1 is SGHTS and CDR2 YDEGEE. The CDR3 loop reads CASSLTGVGKTQYF. The CDR3 coding sequence is TGTGCCAGCAGCTTAACTGGTGTGGGAAAGACCCAGTACTTC. The variable domain in full, with the rest retrieved from reference TRBV5-8 and TRBJ2-5, is EAGVTQSPTHLIKTRGQQATLRCSPISGHTSVYWYQQALGLGLQFLLWYDEGEERNRGNFPPRFSGRQFPNYSSELNVNALELEDSALYLCASSLTGVGKTQYFGPGTRLLVL.

The chain combines TRBV25-1 with TRBJ1-1, with D perhaps TRBD1 (6 bases). The germline gives CDR1 MGHDK, CDR2 SYGVNS. The CDR3 extends over 14 amino acids. Trimming stripped 7 bases from V and 5 bases from J, with 17 bases between. CDR3 residues: CASTLSGGLTEAFF. The CDR3 DNA follows: TGTGCCAGCACCCTTAGTGGGGGGCTAACTGAAGCTTTCTTT.

The sample holds a few counts of this clone. The chain employs TRBV4-1 and TRBJ2-1; D remains ambiguous. V was pared by 1 base and J by 3 bases, with 10 bases between. There are 15 residues in the CDR3. Looked up from germline, CDR1 is MGHRA and CDR2 is YSYEKL. The CDR3 sequence: CASSQVLWVYNEQFF. CDR3 DNA sequence: TGCGCCAGCAGCCAAGTTTTATGGGTCTACAATGAGCAGTTCTTC.

The chain carries TRBV9 and TRBJ2-1; D gene uncertain. The CDR3 contains 13 residues. CDR1 and CDR2 (germline): SGDLS, YYNGEE. V was pared by 0 bases and J by 6 bases, with 7 bases between. The CDR3 DNA is TGTGCCAGCAGCGTAGCTGGCAGCAATGAGCAGTTCTTC. As protein: CASSVAGSNEQFF.